Listed below are T cell receptor beta chains from one sample, sequenced in a study of cytomegalovirus exposure and HLA in healthy donors. Generated by immunoSEQ multiplex PCR, the TCRdb table keeps only in-frame clones and is missing some. The data hold about 170,000 clones, with around 83% observed a single time. Sequenced: PBMCs. The receptor source for this set is a girl aged 2 to 9 in good health and CMV-seropositive. The CDR3 runs from the conserved cysteine through the conserved F or W. D genes are given only for firm matches. Part of the rows lack a size; the others show once, few, many or a class for expanded clones.

J gene: TRBJ2-3
clone size: .
D gene: TRBD2
CDR3 length: 19
V gene: TRBV10-2
CDR3 DNA: TGCGCCAGCAGTGACAGAGGACTAGCGGGACCTGACGGCTCAGATACGCAGTATTTT
CDR3 protein: CASSDRGLAGPDGSDTQYF

J gene: TRBJ2-1
clone size: .
D gene: .
CDR3 length: 16
V gene: TRBV6-1
CDR3 DNA: TGTGCCAGCAGTGAATTGGCGGCTAGCTCCTACAATGAGCAGTTCTTC
CDR3 protein: CASSELAASSYNEQFF

J gene: TRBJ2-2
clone size: few
D gene: TRBD2
CDR3 length: 16
V gene: TRBV4-2
CDR3 DNA: TGTGCCAGCAGAGATCTAGCGGGAGGGGACGCCGGGGAGCTGTTTTTT
CDR3 protein: CASRDLAGGDAGELFF

J gene: TRBJ2-1
clone size: .
D gene: TRBD2
CDR3 length: 15
V gene: TRBV4-1
CDR3 DNA: TGCGCCAGCAGGGTCGTGGGGCGGGAGAGCAATGAGCAGTTCTTC
CDR3 protein: CASRVVGRESNEQFF

J gene: TRBJ1-3
clone size: .
D gene: TRBD1
CDR3 length: 19
V gene: TRBV15
CDR3 DNA: TGTGCCACCAGCAGACGAAATTCGGGCAACAGGGGATTTGGAAACACCATATATTTT
CDR3 protein: CATSRRNSGNRGFGNTIYF

J gene: TRBJ1-1
clone size: .
D gene: .
CDR3 length: 14
V gene: TRBV5-1
CDR3 DNA: TGCGCCAGCAGCTTATCATACACCAGAAATGAAGCTTTCTTT
CDR3 protein: CASSLSYTRNEAFF

J gene: TRBJ1-5
clone size: .
D gene: .
CDR3 length: 18
V gene: TRBV5-4
CDR3 DNA: TGTGCCAGCAGCCATCGGACAGATGGCTTGGTAGGCAATCAGCCCCAGCATTTT
CDR3 protein: CASSHRTDGLVGNQPQHF

J gene: TRBJ1-5
clone size: .
D gene: TRBD1
CDR3 length: 14
V gene: TRBV4-1
CDR3 DNA: TGCGCCAGCAGCTCGGGACAGGGCGATCAGCCCCAGCATTTT
CDR3 protein: CASSSGQGDQPQHF

J gene: TRBJ2-4
clone size: .
D gene: .
CDR3 length: 13
V gene: TRBV28
CDR3 DNA: TGTGCCAGCGGCCTTGGAGCCAAAAACATTCAGTACTTC
CDR3 protein: CASGLGAKNIQYF

J gene: TRBJ2-1
clone size: .
D gene: .
CDR3 length: 14
V gene: TRBV7-9
CDR3 DNA: TGTGCCAGCGGGAGAGGAGGTACCTACAATGAGCAGTTCTTC
CDR3 protein: CASGRGGTYNEQFF

J gene: TRBJ2-3
clone size: .
D gene: .
CDR3 length: 13
V gene: TRBV30
CDR3 DNA: TGTGCCTGGAGTGTACGGCGGTTGGATACGCAGTATTTT
CDR3 protein: CAWSVRRLDTQYF

J gene: TRBJ2-7
clone size: .
D gene: .
CDR3 length: 14
V gene: TRBV27
CDR3 DNA: TGTGCCAGCAAATCTGGGCTCCTTCCCTACGAGCAGTACTTC
CDR3 protein: CASKSGLLPYEQYF

J gene: TRBJ1-4
clone size: .
D gene: .
CDR3 length: 15
V gene: TRBV27
CDR3 DNA: TGTGCCCCACCAGCAGGCTTTGCAACTAATGAAAAACTGTTTTTT
CDR3 protein: CAPPAGFATNEKLFF

J gene: TRBJ1-5
clone size: .
D gene: TRBD1
CDR3 length: 14
V gene: TRBV30
CDR3 DNA: TGTGCCTGGAGTGTACAGGGGGCAGGTCAGCCCCAGCATTTT
CDR3 protein: CAWSVQGAGQPQHF

J gene: TRBJ2-7
clone size: .
D gene: .
CDR3 length: 13
V gene: TRBV11-3
CDR3 DNA: TGTGCCAGCAGCTTAGGGACAGCTTACGAGCAGTACTTC
CDR3 protein: CASSLGTAYEQYF

J gene: TRBJ2-5
clone size: .
D gene: TRBD2
CDR3 length: 15
V gene: TRBV4-1
CDR3 DNA: TGCGCCAGCAGCCGTTTAGCGGGAGTCCAAGAGACCCAGTACTTC
CDR3 protein: CASSRLAGVQETQYF

J gene: TRBJ2-3
clone size: .
D gene: TRBD2
CDR3 length: 16
V gene: TRBV5-6
CDR3 DNA: TGTGCCAGCAGCTTGGGTAGCGGGGTCAGCACAGATACGCAGTATTTT
CDR3 protein: CASSLGSGVSTDTQYF

J gene: TRBJ2-5
clone size: few
D gene: .
CDR3 length: 14
V gene: TRBV27
CDR3 DNA: TGTGCCAGCAGTTTTGCCGCCCCGAGGGAGACCCAGTACTTC
CDR3 protein: CASSFAAPRETQYF

J gene: TRBJ1-2
clone size: .
D gene: .
CDR3 length: 16
V gene: TRBV14
CDR3 DNA: TGTGCCAGCAGCCAAGAAATTCATGCGGATGCCTATGGCTACACCTTC
CDR3 protein: CASSQEIHADAYGYTF

J gene: TRBJ2-2
clone size: few
D gene: TRBD1
CDR3 length: 16
V gene: TRBV7-3
CDR3 DNA: TGTGCCAGCAGCCAGGGGGTTGGTCTTACAAGCGGCGAGCTGTTTTTT
CDR3 protein: CASSQGVGLTSGELFF

J gene: TRBJ2-5
clone size: .
D gene: .
CDR3 length: 14
V gene: TRBV10-2
CDR3 DNA: TGCGCCAGCAGTGGACTCCCGCCCCAAGAGACCCAGTACTTC
CDR3 protein: CASSGLPPQETQYF

J gene: TRBJ1-1
clone size: .
D gene: TRBD1
CDR3 length: 13
V gene: TRBV19
CDR3 DNA: TGTGCCAGCAGGACAGGGCGCAGCACTGAAGCTTTCTTT
CDR3 protein: CASRTGRSTEAFF